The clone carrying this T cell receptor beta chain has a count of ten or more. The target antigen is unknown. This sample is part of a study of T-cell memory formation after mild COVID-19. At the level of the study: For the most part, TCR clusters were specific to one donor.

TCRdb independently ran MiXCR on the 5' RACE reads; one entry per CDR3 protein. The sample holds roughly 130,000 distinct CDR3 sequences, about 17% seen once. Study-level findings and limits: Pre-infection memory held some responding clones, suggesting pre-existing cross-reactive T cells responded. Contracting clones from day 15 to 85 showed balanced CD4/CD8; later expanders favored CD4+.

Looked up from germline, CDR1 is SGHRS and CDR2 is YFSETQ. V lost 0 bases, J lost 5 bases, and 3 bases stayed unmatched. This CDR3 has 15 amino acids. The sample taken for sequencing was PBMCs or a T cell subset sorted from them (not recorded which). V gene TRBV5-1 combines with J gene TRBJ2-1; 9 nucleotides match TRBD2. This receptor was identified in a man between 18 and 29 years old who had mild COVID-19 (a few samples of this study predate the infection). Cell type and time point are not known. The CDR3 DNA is TGCGCCAGCAGCTTGGTGCGGGGGGGAAACAATGAGCAGTTCTTC. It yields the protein CASSLVRGGNNEQFF.